Listed below are T cell receptor beta chains from one sample, sequenced in a study of T cell changes during pregnancy in multiple sclerosis. Method: immunoSEQ multiplex PCR; TCRdb's copy keeps in-frame clones and lacks some. The repertoire holds some 54,000 clones, with 90% to 95% as singletons. The sample in question was peripheral blood, obtained after pregnancy. These receptors originate from a female donor with multiple sclerosis, enrolled in a pregnancy study. CDR3s include the opening cysteine and the closing phenylalanine or tryptophan. A D gene is named only where the DNA matches it firmly. Rows give clone size only sometimes, using once, few, many, or a class for an expanded clone.

NA	TRBV6-5	TRBJ2-7	NA	CASSYSEELARNEQYF	TGTGCCAGCAGTTACTCGGAAGAACTAGCTCGCAACGAGCAGTACTTC
NA	TRBV15	TRBJ2-3	TRBD2	CATRSGRRFGTDTQYF	TGTGCCACCAGAAGCGGGAGAAGGTTCGGCACAGATACGCAGTATTTT
NA	TRBV28	TRBJ2-1	TRBD1	CASTPGGTNEQFF	TGTGCCAGCACCCCAGGGGGAACCAATGAGCAGTTCTTC
NA	TRBV6-5	TRBJ1-2	TRBD1	CASSYSPGGAYGYTF	TGTGCCAGCAGTTACTCGCCAGGGGGCGCGTACGGCTACACCTTC
NA	TRBV19	TRBJ2-7	TRBD2	CASSADYSGTEQYF	TGTGCCAGTAGTGCTGACTATAGCGGGACGGAGCAGTACTTC
NA	TRBV11-3	TRBJ1-1	TRBD1	CASSLEGQGTNTEAFF	TGTGCCAGCAGCTTAGAGGGACAGGGGACAAACACTGAAGCTTTCTTT
NA	TRBV28	TRBJ2-7	TRBD1	CASTSPGTGFHEQYF	TGTGCCAGCACCTCGCCCGGGACAGGGTTCCACGAGCAGTACTTC
NA	TRBV2	TRBJ2-3	TRBD1	CASTGDRVADTQYF	TGTGCCAGCACCGGGGACAGGGTTGCAGATACGCAGTATTTT
once	TRBV4-3	TRBJ1-3	TRBD1	CASSQDIRTGGNTIYF	TGCGCCAGCAGCCAAGATATCCGGACAGGGGGAAACACCATATATTTT
NA	TRBV7-3	TRBJ2-7	NA	CASSLTTAYEQYF	TGTGCCAGCAGCTTAACGACAGCCTACGAGCAGTACTTC
NA	TRBV19	TRBJ2-2	NA	CASSPSPRAGELFF	TGTGCCAGTAGTCCAAGCCCCAGGGCCGGGGAGCTGTTTTTT
NA	TRBV4-2	TRBJ1-5	NA	CASSQPGLQPQHF	TGTGCCAGCAGCCAACCGGGACTTCAGCCCCAGCATTTT
NA	TRBV7-9	TRBJ2-7	TRBD2	CASSLDGASGNF	TGTGCCAGCAGCTTAGATGGGGCTAGCGGGAACTTC
NA	TRBV10-3	TRBJ1-1	TRBD1	CAISEPGQVNTEAFF	TGTGCCATCAGTGAGCCCGGACAGGTGAACACTGAAGCTTTCTTT
once	TRBV4-2	TRBJ2-6	NA	CASSREQGLDSGANVLTF	TGTGCCAGCAGCCGAGAACAGGGTCTAGACTCTGGGGCCAACGTCCTGACTTTC
NA	TRBV28	TRBJ1-2	NA	CASSFSGGVNYGYTF	TGTGCCAGCAGTTTCTCGGGGGGCGTAAACTATGGCTACACCTTC
NA	TRBV28	TRBJ2-1	TRBD2	CASTSSGAPQSYNEQFF	TGTGCCAGCACATCTAGCGGGGCCCCCCAATCCTACAATGAGCAGTTCTTC
NA	TRBV7-2	TRBJ2-1	TRBD2	CASSFSTSGVGEQFF	TGTGCCAGCAGCTTTAGCACTAGCGGGGTGGGTGAGCAGTTCTTC
NA	TRBV2	TRBJ1-2	NA	CASRGQSNRDGYTF	TGTGCCAGCAGGGGGCAATCGAACAGGGATGGCTACACCTTC
NA	TRBV28	TRBJ1-2	TRBD1	CASRTQGTGDYGYTF	TGTGCCAGCAGGACCCAAGGGACAGGGGACTATGGCTACACCTTC
few	TRBV5-1	TRBJ1-1	NA	CASRVGRDTEAFF	TGCGCCAGCAGAGTCGGGCGGGACACTGAAGCTTTCTTT
NA	TRBV4-3	TRBJ2-2	NA	CASSQVAGVSGELFF	TGCGCCAGCAGCCAAGTTGCCGGGGTTAGCGGGGAGCTGTTTTTT
NA	TRBV7-9	TRBJ1-1	NA	CASSLGGGGTEAFF	TGTGCCAGCAGCCTAGGGGGGGGCGGCACTGAAGCTTTCTTT
NA	TRBV18	TRBJ2-7	TRBD2	CASSPLTSVGRNEQYF	TGTGCCAGCTCACCACTTACTAGCGTGGGGAGGAACGAGCAGTACTTC
NA	TRBV6-5	TRBJ2-5	NA	CASSYPGEGQETQYF	TGTGCCAGCAGTTATCCGGGAGAGGGCCAAGAGACCCAGTACTTC
NA	TRBV6-1	TRBJ1-1	TRBD1	CAGQGGATEAFF	TGTGCCGGCCAGGGGGGAGCGACTGAAGCTTTCTTT
NA	TRBV29-1	TRBJ1-2	TRBD1	CSVGGQGSLSYGYTF	TGCAGCGTTGGGGGACAGGGGTCACTAAGCTATGGCTACACCTTC
NA	TRBV11-2	TRBJ1-2	NA	CASSPGTEGGGYTF	TGTGCCAGCAGCCCGGGGACTGAGGGAGGTGGCTACACCTTC
NA	TRBV9	TRBJ1-1	NA	CASSVDHRNTEAFF	TGTGCCAGCAGCGTAGATCACAGGAACACTGAAGCTTTCTTT
NA	TRBV5-4	TRBJ2-1	NA	CASSSVKGVNNEQFF	TGTGCCAGCAGCTCGGTAAAGGGGGTAAACAATGAGCAGTTCTTC
NA	TRBV18	TRBJ2-7	NA	CASSPPEETYEQYF	TGTGCCAGCTCACCACCGGAGGAAACCTACGAGCAGTACTTC
NA	TRBV9	TRBJ2-2	TRBD2	CASSGSSGGNTGELFF	TGTGCCAGCAGCGGATCTAGCGGGGGTAACACCGGGGAGCTGTTTTTT
few	TRBV2	TRBJ1-5	TRBD1	CASSPGTVTRSSNQPQHF	TGTGCCAGCAGCCCCGGGACAGTAACCCGATCCAGCAATCAGCCCCAGCATTTT
NA	TRBV6-5	TRBJ2-3	TRBD2	CASSYATSGGRDTQYF	TGTGCCAGCAGTTACGCCACTAGCGGAGGGAGAGATACGCAGTATTTT
NA	TRBV6-5	TRBJ2-3	NA	CASSYSTSLPDTQYF	TGTGCCAGCAGTTACTCTACTAGCCTCCCAGATACGCAGTATTTT
NA	TRBV14	TRBJ2-7	NA	CASSPTWGAYEQYF	TGTGCCAGCAGCCCGACTTGGGGGGCCTACGAGCAGTACTTC
NA	TRBV6-6	TRBJ1-5	NA	CASTRGGDNQPQHF	TGTGCCAGCACGCGGGGGGGGGACAATCAGCCCCAGCATTTT
NA	TRBV11-3	TRBJ2-1	TRBD2	CASSLVLAGVPYNEQFF	TGTGCCAGCAGCTTAGTGTTAGCGGGAGTTCCCTACAATGAGCAGTTCTTC
NA	TRBV5-1	TRBJ1-1	TRBD1	CASSVSTGGSTEAFF	TGCGCCAGCAGCGTGTCGACAGGGGGGAGCACTGAAGCTTTCTTT
once	TRBV11-1	TRBJ2-1	TRBD2	CASSSRDGLAGGPGEQFF	TGTGCCAGCAGCTCCCGGGACGGACTAGCGGGAGGGCCAGGCGAGCAGTTCTTC
NA	TRBV29-1	TRBJ2-5	NA	CSVRAVLETQYF	TGCAGCGTTAGAGCGGTCCTTGAGACCCAGTACTTC
NA	TRBV6-5	TRBJ2-1	TRBD2	CASSPNSGSWNEQFF	TGTGCCAGCAGCCCTAATAGCGGGAGTTGGAATGAGCAGTTCTTC
NA	TRBV4-2	TRBJ2-1	TRBD2	CASSQVAGGPNNEQFF	TGTGCCAGCAGCCAGGTAGCGGGAGGGCCTAACAATGAGCAGTTCTTC
NA	TRBV7-2	TRBJ2-3	TRBD1	CASSSSGTGSADTQYF	TGTGCCAGCAGCTCATCCGGGACAGGGAGTGCAGATACGCAGTATTTT
once	TRBV19	TRBJ1-5	NA	CATSGIYSNQPQHF	TGTGCCACCAGCGGAATTTATAGCAATCAGCCCCAGCATTTT
NA	TRBV19	TRBJ2-1	NA	CASSIIRGTAEQFF	TGTGCCAGTAGTATCATTCGGGGGACGGCTGAGCAGTTCTTC
once	TRBV6-4	TRBJ2-2	TRBD1	CASRQGAGTGELFF	TGTGCCAGCAGGCAGGGGGCAGGCACCGGGGAGCTGTTTTTT
NA	TRBV28	TRBJ1-1	NA	CASSPPKASEAFF	TGTGCCAGCAGCCCCCCTAAAGCTTCTGAAGCTTTCTTT
NA	TRBV11-2	TRBJ1-2	NA	CASSSQLNYGYTF	TGTGCCAGCAGCTCACAGCTTAACTATGGCTACACCTTC
NA	TRBV7-9	TRBJ2-7	TRBD2	CASSLGLAGKSYEQYF	TGTGCCAGCAGCTTAGGACTAGCGGGAAAGTCCTACGAGCAGTACTTC
NA	TRBV4-3	TRBJ2-7	NA	CASSQDRTPFYEQYF	TGCGCCAGCAGCCAAGATCGGACTCCGTTCTACGAGCAGTACTTC